This entry lists 17 T cell receptor beta chains sequenced from one sample in a study of sequential checkpoint blockade in melanoma. Treatment given: randomized to nivolumab then ipilimumab (arm A) or the reverse (arm B). Data came from immunoSEQ multiplex PCR; TCRdb stores just in-frame clones and leaves some out. The profile shows a few thousand clones, approximately 20% of them singletons. Specimen: tumor tissue (inferred from file names), collected from a patient given nivolumab and ipilimumab in sequence. These receptors all stem from a human donor with melanoma.

V gene TRBV19 combines with J gene TRBJ1-1, with a weak D call TRBD1 (6 bases). V shed 7 bases and J shed 5 bases, with 23 bases lying between them. The CDR3 length is 16 residues. From germline, CDR1 is LNHDA and CDR2 SQIVND (reference sequence). The CDR3 spells CASTPLSAQGVTEAFF. The CDR3 coding sequence is TGTGCCAGTACCCCACTCTCGGCACAGGGTGTGACTGAAGCTTTCTTT.

This clone was detected many times. V gene TRBV6-8 combines with J gene TRBJ1-2; perhaps TRBD1 as D (6 bases). The ends were cut back, 4 bases at V and 2 bases at J, with 8 bases in the middle. The CDR3 totals 13 residues. The V gene's germline CDR1 is MNHGY and CDR2 SAAAGT. CDR3 coding DNA: TGTGCCAGCAGTTTGGACAGCAACTATGGCTACACCTTC. It yields the protein CASSLDSNYGYTF.

This clone has ten or more counts. The CDR3 sequence: CASKGGSAFSYEQYF. The CDR3 DNA reads as TGTGCCAGCAAAGGAGGTAGCGCATTCTCCTACGAGCAGTACTTC. The V gene is TRBV11-3, the J gene TRBJ2-7, with D tentatively TRBD2 (5 bases). Per the germline V gene, CDR1 is SGHNT and CDR2 is YENEEA. This CDR3 region has 15 residues. The V and J ends lost 7 bases and 0 bases respectively, with 16 bases between them.

The chain uses TRBV6-8 and TRBJ2-1; TRBD2 is a possible D gene (6 bases). The CDR3 has 12 residues. The germline V gene has CDR1 MNHGY and CDR2 SAAAGT. V was trimmed by 10 bases and J by 4 bases, leaving 11 bases between them. The CDR3 DNA reads as TGTGCCACGGAGGGAAGTTACAATGAGCAGTTCTTC. Amino acids: CATEGSYNEQFF.

This clone was detected many times. The V gene is TRBV11-3, the J gene TRBJ2-3; a possible D gene is TRBD2 (6 bases). Deletions cut 3 bases from V and 1 base from J, with 14 bases between. The CDR3 totals 16 residues. CDR1 and CDR2 (germline): SGHNT, YENEEA. CDR3 in amino acids: CASSLPQGGGTDTQYF. DNA of the CDR3: TGTGCCAGCAGCTTGCCCCAGGGAGGTGGCACAGATACGCAGTATTTT. Full variable domain (missing parts from reference TRBV11-3 and TRBJ2-3): EAGVVQSPRYKIIEKKQPVAFWCNPISGHNTLYWYLQNLGQGPELLIRYENEEAVDDSQLPKDRFSAERLKGVDSTLKIQPAELGDSAVYLCASSLPQGGGTDTQYFGPGTRLTVL.

This chain connects TRBV30 to TRBJ1-6; perhaps TRBD1 as D (6 bases). Looked up from germline, CDR1 is GTSNPN and CDR2 is SVGIG (reference sequence). The CDR3 contains 13 residues. Trimming cost V 2 bases and J 7 bases, with 9 bases left between them. CDR3 coding DNA: TGTGCCTGGAGTTGGGGGGCGAATTCACCCCTCCACTTT. Translating gives CAWSWGANSPLHF.

This chain uses TRBV12-5 with TRBJ2-5, with D maybe TRBD2 (5 bases). V shed 6 bases and J shed 6 bases, with 23 bases lying between them. The CDR3 extends over 16 amino acids. Germline V gene lookup returns CDR1 LGHNT and CDR2 FRNRAP. The CDR3 bases are TGTGCTAGTGGCCTCCCCGTGGTTGACGGGGAAAAGACCCAGTACTTC. The encoded protein is CASGLPVVDGEKTQYF.

This clone is medium-sized (0.01 to 0.1%). This chain's CDR3 is CASTSGGIGNTIYF. The CDR3 DNA follows: TGTGCCAGCACCTCCGGGGGGATTGGAAACACCATATATTTT. J is TRBJ1-3 and V is TRBV12-5; D perhaps matches TRBD1 (5 bases). The CDR3 loop spans 14 amino acids. The germline V gene has CDR1 LGHNT and CDR2 FRNRAP.

This clone is deemed medium-sized. The genes are TRBV6-8 and TRBJ2-7, with D maybe TRBD1 (7 bases). The ends were cut back, 5 bases at V and 5 bases at J, with 19 bases in the middle. The CDR3 is 15 residues long. CDR1 is MNHGY and CDR2 is SAAAGT in the germline V gene. DNA of the CDR3: TGTGCCAGCAGTCCTGGAGGGGGCGCGTCGGACGAGCAGTACTTC. This codes for CASSPGGGASDEQYF.

By share of the sample, this clone is medium-sized. The chain employs TRBV11-3 and TRBJ1-1; TRBD1 matches at 7 bases. CDR3 size: 17 residues. Germline assignment: CDR1 SGHNT and CDR2 YENEEA. Germline trimming cut 4 bases from V and 1 base from J; bases unmatched to any gene: 12. In DNA form, the CDR3 reads TGTGCCAGCAGCTCGAGAGGGGGCACTCCACAGAACACTGAAGCTTTCTTT. Protein: CASSSRGGTPQNTEAFF.

This clone was observed many times. The chain combines TRBV9 with TRBJ2-5; tentatively, D is TRBD1 (6 bases). This CDR3 comprises 14 residues. V was trimmed by 6 bases and J by 2 bases, leaving 14 bases between them. Germline V gene data show CDR1 as SGDLS and CDR2 as YYNGEE. CDR3 protein: CASTEDRSQETQYF. CDR3 nucleotides: TGTGCCAGCACTGAAGACAGGTCACAAGAGACCCAGTACTTC.

This clone is judged medium-sized (0.01 to 0.1%). The chain has TRBV6-8 and TRBJ2-7; 8 bases map to TRBD1. The CDR3 loop spans 14 amino acids. Germline V CDR1 and CDR2: MNHGY, SAAAGT. The trim removed 2 bases at V and 3 bases at J, leaving 3 bases unmatched. The CDR3 protein is CASSYGTGNYEQYF. In DNA, the CDR3 is TGTGCCAGCAGTTACGGGACAGGTAACTACGAGCAGTACTTC.

In its sample, this clone was seen a few times. The chain is built from TRBV4-1 and TRBJ2-3; D not certain. V was cut by 2 bases and J by 4 bases, with 4 bases left in between. The germline V gene encodes CDR1 MGHRA and CDR2 YSYEKL. The CDR3 is 12 amino acids. The CDR3 here is CASSQSADTQYF. The DNA for the CDR3 is TGCGCCAGCAGCCAAAGCGCAGATACGCAGTATTTT.

In its sample, this clone was seen a few times. This chain connects TRBV28 to TRBJ2-3, with 7 bases matching TRBD2. J gave up 4 bases and V 3 bases, and 7 bases lay outside the gene matches. The germline gives CDR1 MDHEN, CDR2 SYDVKM. The CDR3 loop spans 15 amino acids. In nucleotides, the CDR3 is TGTGCCAGCAGTTTTGGCGGGAGCAATTCAGATACGCAGTATTTT. This codes for CASSFGGSNSDTQYF.

In its sample, this clone was seen a few times. Written as DNA, the CDR3 is TGTGCCAGCAGTTTCCTAGGACAGGGGAGAACAGATACGCAGTATTTT. It codes for CASSFLGQGRTDTQYF. V gene TRBV28 combines with J gene TRBJ2-3; 9 bases line up with TRBD1. J gave up 3 bases and V 3 bases, and 7 bases lay outside the gene matches. This CDR3 spans 16 amino acids. In germline, CDR1 is MDHEN, CDR2 SYDVKM.

This clone rates as medium-sized (0.01 to 0.1%). This chain links TRBV10-3 with TRBJ1-4, with unresolved D. The CDR3 runs to 14 residues. CDR1 ENHRY and CDR2 SYGVKD come from the germline V gene. The V end lost 1 base, the J end lost 8 bases, and 11 bases lay between the germline ends. CDR3 sequence: CAISELAGNEKLFF. CDR3 DNA sequence: TGTGCCATCAGTGAGTTGGCTGGGAACGAAAAACTGTTTTTT.

The sample holds a few counts of this clone. The rearrangement uses TRBV11-3 and TRBJ2-3, with TRBD2 identical over 9 bases. The CDR3 length is 16 residues. Trimming at V came to 5 bases and at J to 1 base, leaving 7 bases not matched to a gene. CDR1 is SGHNT, CDR2 YENEEA, per germline. The DNA of the CDR3 is TGTGCCAGCAGCCCCGGGACTAGCAGGGGCACAGATACGCAGTATTTT. Its translation is CASSPGTSRGTDTQYF.